A single sample is the source of the 30 T cell receptor beta chains below, sequenced in a study of identical twins. TCRdb recomputed calls from the 5' RACE reads with MiXCR, one row per CDR3 protein. The data show 350,000 to 400,000 distinct CDR3 sequences, 8.5% to 10% seen once. Sequencing used naive T cells sorted from blood. The receptors shown here come from a woman aged 45-59 years in good health.

This clonotype was counted many times. The chain uses TRBV2 and TRBJ2-1; D is undetermined. The germline CDR1 and CDR2 sequences are SNHLY and FYNNEI. The length of the CDR3 is 12 residues. V dropped 8 bases and J dropped 8 bases, with 13 bases sitting between them. The CDR3 region is CASRLSAYEQFF. CDR3 DNA sequence: TGTGCCAGCCGTCTGTCAGCTTATGAGCAGTTCTTC.

This clonotype was seen a handful of times. This chain links TRBV7-6 with TRBJ2-1, with 13 bases matching TRBD2. The CDR3 spans 16 residues. J was trimmed by 4 bases and V by 6 bases; bases with no gene match: 6. Germline CDR1 and CDR2: SGHVS and FNYEAQ. The CDR3 is CASSWTSGSRYNEQFF. The CDR3 nucleotides are TGTGCCAGCAGTTGGACTAGCGGGAGTCGGTACAATGAGCAGTTCTTC.

The chain employs TRBV2 and TRBJ2-1, with a tentative D call TRBD2 (6 bases). Trimming took 1 base from V and 4 from J, leaving 11 bases between them. The CDR3 spans 15 residues. Germline CDR1 is SNHLY and CDR2 is FYNNEI. DNA of the CDR3: TGTGCCAGCAGTGAAGAGGACTACAGTTACAATGAGCAGTTCTTC. This gives the protein CASSEEDYSYNEQFF. The full variable domain, rest sourced from reference TRBV2 and TRBJ2-1, is EPEVTQTPSHQVTQMGQEVILRCVPISNHLYFYWYRQILGQKVEFLVSFYNNEISEKSEIFDDQFSVERPDGSNFTLKIRSTKLEDSAMYFCASSEEDYSYNEQFFGPGTRLTVL.

This clonotype was counted between two and nine times. The chain couples TRBV27 to TRBJ2-1; 8 bases fit TRBD2. CDR1 is MNHEY and CDR2 is SMNVEV in the germline V gene (reference sequence). The CDR3 is 15 residues long. Trimming took 1 base from V and 5 from J; bases not matched to a gene: 4. CDR3 region: CASSLLAGIDNEQFF. The CDR3 DNA reads as TGTGCCAGCAGTTTATTAGCGGGGATTGACAATGAGCAGTTCTTC.

The chain joins TRBV6-2 or TRBV6-3 to TRBJ2-6, with D uncertain. This CDR3 region has 15 residues. Germline V gene lookup returns CDR1 MNHEY and CDR2 SVGEGT. Trimming cost V 4 bases and J 4 bases, with 11 bases left between them. The CDR3 bases are TGTGCCAGCAGTTCGGATCCGCTCGGGGCCAACGTCCTGACTTTC. Translating it yields CASSSDPLGANVLTF.

This clonotype was counted at least ten times. V usage is TRBV29-1 and J usage is TRBJ2-5, with a possible D match to TRBD1 (6 bases). This CDR3 is 14 amino acids long. V dropped 6 bases and J dropped 7 bases, with 21 bases sitting between them. Germline assignment: CDR1 SQVTM and CDR2 ANQGSEA. The CDR3 DNA reads TGCAGCGTGCCACCAGGGGCTGGTTTGGGGACCCAGTACTTC. Its translation: CSVPPGAGLGTQYF.

This sequence joins TRBV7-6 and TRBJ2-3; 8 bases agree with TRBD2. Germline V lookup: CDR1 SGHVS, CDR2 FNYEAQ. Trimming removed 3 bases from V and 2 bases from J; junction bases left unmatched: 4. The CDR3 covers 15 residues. The CDR3, as DNA: TGTGCCAGCAGCTTCCGACTAGCGATCACAGATACGCAGTATTTT. As protein: CASSFRLAITDTQYF.

A few counts support this clonotype. This sequence joins TRBV20-1 and TRBJ2-7; TRBD2 agrees at 10 bases. V lost 1 base, J lost 1 base, and 4 bases stayed unmatched. Germline CDR1 and CDR2: DFQATT and SNEGSKA (reference sequence). The CDR3 loop spans 15 amino acids. CDR3 sequence reads: CSARAGAGGSYEQYF. CDR3 DNA: TGCAGTGCTAGAGCCGGAGCGGGAGGGTCCTACGAGCAGTACTTC.

The genes are TRBV2 and TRBJ1-5; no reliable D call. The CDR3 runs to 15 residues. The germline gives CDR1 SNHLY, CDR2 FYNNEI. Trimming pared 5 bases from V and 6 bases from J, leaving 17 bases between. DNA for the CDR3: TGTGCCAGCAGTCCTACACGGTCGGCTCCTCAGCCCCAGCATTTT. Translating gives CASSPTRSAPQPQHF.

This clonotype occurred many times. The rearrangement joins TRBV5-1 to TRBJ2-2; D is ambiguous. The CDR3 covers 11 residues. Germline CDR1 reads SGHRS; CDR2 reads YFSETQ. Trimming cost V 6 bases and J 7 bases, with 7 bases left between them. The CDR3 loop reads CASTPYGELFF. The CDR3 DNA reads TGCGCCAGCACCCCGTACGGGGAGCTGTTTTTT.

This clonotype was seen more than once but under ten times. The rearrangement joins TRBV5-1 to TRBJ2-3; 8 bases match TRBD2. The germline V gene encodes CDR1 SGHRS and CDR2 YFSETQ. The junction had 10 bases not matched to a gene; V was cut back by 4 bases and J by 0 bases. The CDR3 totals 17 residues. CDR3 in amino acids: CASSLGTSSGSTDTQYF. Here the CDR3 DNA reads TGCGCCAGCAGCCTTGGGACCTCTAGCGGGAGCACAGATACGCAGTATTTT.

The chain uses TRBV3-1 and TRBJ2-3, with TRBD2 matching over 11 bases. Germline-derived CDR1 and CDR2 are LGHDT and YNNKEL (reference sequence). The CDR3 extends over 20 amino acids. V lost 4 bases to trimming and J lost 0 bases; unmatched junction nucleotides: 15. Here the CDR3 DNA reads TGTGCCAGCAGCCCTATTGGGCTAGCGGGAGGCCCCCTTAGCACAGATACGCAGTATTTT. It specifies CASSPIGLAGGPLSTDTQYF.

The chain is built from TRBV29-1 and TRBJ2-7, with 12 bases lining up with TRBD2. With 7 bases clipped from V and 0 bases from J, the junction kept 4 bases outside the gene matches. CDR3 length: 14 amino acids. Looked up from germline, CDR1 is SQVTM and CDR2 is ANQGSEA. The CDR3 here is CSAETSGSSYEQYF. Written as DNA, the CDR3 is TGCAGCGCTGAGACTAGCGGGAGCTCCTACGAGCAGTACTTC.

This clonotype was found many times. V and J are TRBV20-1 and TRBJ1-1; maybe TRBD1 (6 bases). Looked up from germline, CDR1 is DFQATT and CDR2 is SNEGSKA (reference sequence). This CDR3 contains 11 residues. Trimming removed 1 base from V and 11 bases from J, with 11 bases in between. CDR3: CSARGGQSAFF. CDR3 nucleotide sequence: TGCAGTGCTAGAGGGGGACAATCGGCTTTCTTT.

Concerning this clonotype itself: At one end, the junction sequence differs from germline, possibly due to a read error. The rearrangement uses TRBV5-1 and TRBJ2-6; a weak D match, TRBD1 (5 bases). The CDR3 is 14 amino acids. Germline assignment: CDR1 SGHRS and CDR2 YFSETQ. The CDR3 loop is CASSLVQGPNVPTF. The CDR3 nucleotides read TGCGCCAGCAGCTTGGTGCAGGGTCCCAACGTCCCGACTTTC. The full variable domain, with the rest looked up from reference TRBV5-1 and TRBJ2-6, is KAGVTQTPRYLIKTRGQQVTLSCSPISGHRSVSWYQQTPGQGLQFLFEYFSETQRNKGNFPGRFSGRQFSNSRSEMNVSTLELGDSALYLCASSLVQGPNVPTFGAGSRLTVL.

A few counts support this clonotype. The rearrangement uses TRBV3-1 and TRBJ2-1; D is undetermined. V was clipped by 5 bases and J by 4 bases, with 6 bases between them. In germline, CDR1 is LGHDT, CDR2 YNNKEL (reference sequence). CDR3 length: 12 residues. For the CDR3, the DNA is TGTGCCAGCAGCACCTGGTACAATGAGCAGTTCTTC. Protein sequence: CASSTWYNEQFF.

This sequence joins TRBV5-1 and TRBJ2-5, with 9 nucleotides matching TRBD1. The CDR3 runs to 14 residues. J was trimmed by 6 bases and V by 3 bases; bases with no gene match: 6. CDR1 is SGHRS, CDR2 YFSETQ, per germline. CDR3 DNA sequence: TGCGCCAGCAGCTCGGGACAGGGCTGGAAGACCCAGTACTTC. Translated, it gives CASSSGQGWKTQYF.

This clonotype was seen ten or more times. The V and J genes are TRBV27 and TRBJ2-7; 7 bases line up with TRBD1. Trimming took 3 bases from V and 6 from J; bases not matched to a gene: 8. CDR1 is MNHEY and CDR2 is SMNVEV in the germline V gene (reference sequence). There are 14 residues in the CDR3. The chain's CDR3 is CASSFRTTGVEQYF. In DNA form, the CDR3 reads TGTGCCAGCAGTTTTCGGACAACAGGGGTCGAGCAGTACTTC.

This clonotype was observed a few times. The chain has TRBV2 and TRBJ1-1; unclear D gene. Trimming took 6 bases from V and 3 from J, leaving 14 bases between them. Per germline, CDR1 SNHLY and CDR2 FYNNEI. This CDR3 region has 14 residues. DNA for the CDR3: TGTGCCAGCAGCCTGAAGGGTGAAGACACTGAAGCTTTCTTT. Translating gives CASSLKGEDTEAFF.

The chain combines TRBV11-2 with TRBJ2-2; the D gene could be TRBD1 or TRBD2 (5 bases each). Germline assignment: CDR1 SGHAT and CDR2 FQNNGV. V was trimmed by 1 base and J by 4 bases, leaving 16 bases between them. This CDR3 contains 17 residues. DNA of the CDR3: TGTGCCAGCAGCTTAGGGGGCGGGTACGCAGGCACCGGGGAGCTGTTTTTT. It translates to CASSLGGGYAGTGELFF.

The chain combines TRBV6-4 with TRBJ2-3; TRBD2 matches at 7 bases. CDR1 MRHNA and CDR2 SNTAGT come from the germline V gene. V lost 6 bases and J lost 2; bases outside the gene matches: 8. The CDR3 runs 15 residues. The CDR3 loop reads CASSAWGTNTDTQYF. DNA for the CDR3: TGTGCCAGCAGCGCCTGGGGGACTAACACAGATACGCAGTATTTT.

This clonotype has a count of ten or more. The chain employs TRBV12-3 or TRBV12-4 and TRBJ1-5; TRBD1 agrees at 7 bases. The CDR3 is 14 amino acids. With 7 bases clipped from V and 7 bases from J, the junction kept 10 bases outside the gene matches. This CDR3 is CASTLQGRGQPQHF. CDR3 in DNA: TGTGCCAGCACCCTACAGGGGAGAGGCCAGCCCCAGCATTTT.

This clonotype has a count of ten or more. The chain recombines TRBV10-3 with TRBJ2-1; 7 nucleotides align to TRBD2. The CDR3 totals 13 residues. V dropped 8 bases and J dropped 5; count of bases not matched to a gene: 6. Germline-derived CDR1 and CDR2 are ENHRY and SYGVKD. CDR3 nucleotides: TGTGCCATCGACGCGGGAGAAAACAATGAGCAGTTCTTC. This translates into CAIDAGENNEQFF.

This clonotype occurred a few times. The genes are TRBV5-1 and TRBJ2-7; 12 positions match TRBD2. Looked up from germline, CDR1 is SGHRS and CDR2 is YFSETQ. Trimming took 5 bases from V and 4 from J; bases not matched to a gene: 4. The CDR3 covers 14 residues. The CDR3 region has the DNA TGCGCCAGCAGGACTAGCGGGAGTAGGTACGAGCAGTACTTC. Its translation is CASRTSGSRYEQYF.

This clonotype was seen a few times. This chain links TRBV12-3 or TRBV12-4 with TRBJ2-3; 10 bases map to TRBD1. Trimming cost V 10 bases and J 4 bases; bases outside gene matches: 11. The CDR3 is 15 amino acids. The CDR3 DNA sequence: TGTGCCACCGTAAGACAGGGGGCTTTATCAGATACGCAGTATTTT. Translated, it gives CATVRQGALSDTQYF.

The sample holds a few counts of this clonotype. The V gene is TRBV20-1, the J gene TRBJ2-3, with TRBD1 matching over 9 bases. Trimming cost V 0 bases and J 2 bases; bases outside gene matches: 3. The CDR3 length is 15 residues. Germline V gene sequence: CDR1 DFQATT, CDR2 SNEGSKA (reference sequence). CDR3 loop: CSARDWDRATDTQYF. CDR3 DNA: TGCAGTGCTAGAGACTGGGACAGGGCCACAGATACGCAGTATTTT.

The gene calls are TRBV6-1 and TRBJ2-1; D perhaps matches TRBD2 (5 bases). V was pared by 7 bases and J by 6 bases, with 10 bases between. Looked up from germline, CDR1 is MNHNS and CDR2 is SASEGT. The CDR3 is 12 amino acids. Written as DNA, the CDR3 is TGTGCCAGCACACCCGAGGGCAATGAGCAGTTCTTC. Translated: CASTPEGNEQFF.

This clonotype was observed at least ten times. The chain carries TRBV3-1 and TRBJ1-5; D gene unclear. This CDR3 region has 15 residues. V shed 3 bases and J shed 6 bases, with 15 bases lying between them. Per the germline V gene, CDR1 is LGHDT and CDR2 is YNNKEL (reference sequence). This chain's CDR3 is CASSHSAAPSQPQHF. Here the CDR3 DNA reads TGTGCCAGCAGCCATTCGGCAGCACCGAGTCAGCCCCAGCATTTT.

This clonotype was seen only a few times. The rearrangement joins TRBV2 to TRBJ1-5; D possibly corresponds to TRBD1 (6 bases). V was shortened by 6 bases and J by 0 bases, with 12 bases between the two germline ends. Per germline, CDR1 SNHLY and CDR2 FYNNEI. This CDR3 region has 15 residues. This chain's CDR3 is CASSVQGYSNQPQHF. The CDR3 DNA reads TGTGCCAGCAGCGTACAGGGTTATAGCAATCAGCCCCAGCATTTT.

This chain connects TRBV6-1 to TRBJ2-3; no clear D. Germline V gene data show CDR1 as MNHNS and CDR2 as SASEGT. V shed 10 bases and J shed 4 bases, with 12 bases lying between them. The CDR3 totals 12 residues. The chain's CDR3 is CATQKGADTQYF. Here the CDR3 DNA reads TGTGCCACACAAAAAGGAGCAGATACGCAGTATTTT.